The 21 T cell receptor beta chains presented below share a single source sample, sequenced in a study of identical twins. TCRdb passed the 5' RACE reads through MiXCR, listing each CDR3 protein once. Of hundreds of thousands of distinct CDR3 sequences in the sample, just over 7% were seen once. The data were also submitted as part of a second study, on yellow fever vaccine responses in identical twins.

The sequencing input was PBMCs. These receptors were collected from a woman younger than 30 in good health.

This clonotype was picked up many times. The J gene is TRBJ2-1, the V gene TRBV7-9, with TRBD1 identical over 9 bases. After removal of 2 bases from V and 6 bases from J, the junction contained 5 bases not matched to a gene. There are 15 residues in the CDR3. Germline values: CDR1 SEHNR, CDR2 FQNEAQ (reference sequence). The CDR3 loop is CASSLSATGGNEQFF. CDR3 coding DNA: TGTGCCAGCAGCTTATCAGCGACAGGGGGCAATGAGCAGTTCTTC.

The DNA for the CDR3 is TGTGCCATCAGTGAGTCACTACAGGACCTGAACACTGAAGCTTTCTTT. This encodes CAISESLQDLNTEAFF. The rearrangement links TRBV10-3 to TRBJ1-1; D possibly corresponds to TRBD1 (5 bases). The CDR3 loop spans 16 amino acids. Trimming shortened V by 0 bases and J by 0 bases, and 11 bases separated the two germline ends. The germline gives CDR1 ENHRY, CDR2 SYGVKD.

This clonotype was seen at least ten times. The V and J genes are TRBV10-2 and TRBJ2-7, with 9 positions matching TRBD2. The CDR3 sequence is 13 residues long. Germline V gene lookup returns CDR1 WSHSY and CDR2 SAAADI. V was pared by 8 bases and J by 1 base, with 3 bases of the junction left unmatched. The CDR3 coding sequence is TGCGCCAGCCAGCTAGCGGGGTCCTACGAGCAGTACTTC. It yields the protein CASQLAGSYEQYF.

This chain connects TRBV4-1 to TRBJ2-2, with D perhaps given as TRBD1 or TRBD2 (5 bases each). V was trimmed by 6 bases and J by 1 base, leaving 12 bases between them. The germline CDR1 and CDR2 sequences are MGHRA and YSYEKL. The CDR3 is 15 residues long. As DNA, the CDR3 is TGCGCCAGCAGTCGGGACGCTCGGAACACCGGGGAGCTGTTTTTT. Translation: CASSRDARNTGELFF.

In this sample, this clonotype turned up a few times. This rearrangement joins TRBV12-3 or TRBV12-4 to TRBJ2-3; TRBD2 aligns across 8 bases. Losses at the gene ends were 3 bases for V and 2 bases for J; bases not matched to a gene: 7. CDR3 length equals 16 residues. CDR3 nucleotide sequence: TGTGCCAGCAGTTTGTCCGGGACTAGTACCACAGATACGCAGTATTTT. This translates into CASSLSGTSTTDTQYF.

In this sample, this clonotype turned up many times. V usage is TRBV28 and J usage is TRBJ2-4, with D perhaps TRBD1 (5 bases). V lost 2 bases to trimming and J lost 5 bases, with 13 bases between them. CDR1 is MDHEN, CDR2 SYDVKM, per germline. The CDR3 runs to 15 residues. Here the CDR3 reads CASSLPHRTQNIQYF. The CDR3 coding sequence is TGTGCCAGCAGTTTACCCCACAGGACCCAAAACATTCAGTACTTC.

This clonotype was observed a few times. V usage is TRBV20-1 and J usage is TRBJ2-7, with 11 positions matching TRBD2. CDR1 is DFQATT, CDR2 SNEGSKA, per germline (reference sequence). This CDR3 is built from 15 residues. Germline trimming cut 4 bases from V and 6 bases from J; bases unmatched to any gene: 11. CDR3: CSATYIAGGPGEQYF. The CDR3 region has the DNA TGCAGTGCTACCTATATAGCGGGAGGGCCCGGCGAGCAGTACTTC.

This clonotype was recorded many times. The chain is built from TRBV29-1 and TRBJ2-7; D is possibly TRBD2 (6 bases). CDR3 length: 15 amino acids. Germline V gene data show CDR1 as SQVTM and CDR2 as ANQGSEA. V dropped 6 bases and J dropped 3 bases, with 21 bases sitting between them. The CDR3 DNA follows: TGCAGCGTACCTTACCCGGGACTCAGAGGCTACGAGCAGTACTTC. Protein: CSVPYPGLRGYEQYF.

This clonotype was seen more than once but under ten times. The chain carries TRBV5-6 and TRBJ2-5; no clear D gene. V lost 0 bases, J lost 13 bases, and 13 bases lay in between. CDR3 size: 12 residues. CDR1 is SGHDT, CDR2 YYEEEE, per germline. CDR3 nucleotides: TGTGCCAGCAGCTTGGAGGCCCTCGCCGGGTACTTC. Amino acid sequence: CASSLEALAGYF.

This clonotype has ten or more counts. The chain combines TRBV7-8 with TRBJ2-1; possible D gene TRBD2, 5 bases. This CDR3 spans 14 amino acids. Trimming removed 1 base from V and 7 bases from J, with 11 bases in between. In germline, CDR1 is SGHVS, CDR2 FQNEAQ. CDR3 nucleotide sequence: TGTGCCAGCAGCTTAGTGGAGCGAGGGAATGAGCAGTTCTTC. It encodes CASSLVERGNEQFF.

This clonotype was seen ten or more times. The V call is TRBV2, the J call TRBJ2-1, with 8 bases aligning to TRBD1. Germline loops: CDR1 SNHLY, CDR2 FYNNEI. The CDR3 is 17 residues long. With 6 bases clipped from V and 9 bases from J, the junction kept 19 bases outside the gene matches. The CDR3, as DNA: TGTGCCAGCAGGGAAAACAGGGGGGAAGGGACAAGGGTTGAGCAGTTCTTC. Protein product: CASRENRGEGTRVEQFF.

This clonotype was counted only a few times. The V gene is TRBV20-1, the J gene TRBJ2-7; maybe TRBD2 (6 bases). From germline, CDR1 is DFQATT and CDR2 SNEGSKA (reference sequence). This CDR3 region has 13 residues. The V end lost 3 bases, the J end lost 5 bases, and 14 bases lay between the germline ends. Written as DNA, the CDR3 is TGCAGTGCTAGTGGAGGGAGGAACAACGAGCAGTACTTC. Residues: CSASGGRNNEQYF.

A few counts support this clonotype. The rearrangement links TRBV20-1 to TRBJ2-6; weak D call: TRBD2 (6 bases). The V and J ends lost 3 bases and 0 bases respectively, with 12 bases between them. CDR1 DFQATT and CDR2 SNEGSKA come from the germline V gene (reference sequence). The CDR3 covers 16 residues. In nucleotides, the CDR3 is TGCAGTGCTAGTGGGCGGGGAAGCTCTGGGGCCAACGTCCTGACTTTC. It is translated as CSASGRGSSGANVLTF.

V and J are TRBV5-4 and TRBJ2-3, with D hard to call. CDR1 is SGHNT, CDR2 YYREEE, per germline (reference sequence). The CDR3 is 12 residues long. Trimming took 7 bases from V and 0 from J, leaving 6 bases between them. Here the CDR3 reads CASAESTDTQYF. DNA of the CDR3: TGTGCCAGCGCGGAGAGCACAGATACGCAGTATTTT.

This clonotype was seen repeatedly, ten times or more. The chain uses TRBV29-1 and TRBJ1-1; 10 nucleotides agree with TRBD1. CDR3 length: 13 residues. From germline, CDR1 is SQVTM and CDR2 ANQGSEA. Trimming removed 7 bases from V and 7 bases from J; junction bases left unmatched: 9. For the CDR3, the DNA is TGCAGCGCCGTGTTGGGGACAGGGGTTGAAGCTTTCTTT. This translates into CSAVLGTGVEAFF.

A few counts support this clonotype. The genes are TRBV5-1 and TRBJ2-1; D is perhaps TRBD2 (6 bases). V was clipped by 6 bases and J by 8 bases, with 18 bases between them. This CDR3 has 14 amino acids. Germline V gene lookup returns CDR1 SGHRS and CDR2 YFSETQ. For the CDR3, the DNA is TGCGCCAGCATCTACGGGAGTAGTGGCGATGAGCAGTTCTTC. The encoded protein is CASIYGSSGDEQFF.

This chain connects TRBV7-3 to TRBJ2-1, with a tentative D call TRBD2 (6 bases). The germline V gene encodes CDR1 SGHTA and CDR2 FQGTGA. V gave up 2 bases and J gave up 4 bases, with 12 bases separating them. This CDR3 spans 15 amino acids. CDR3: CASSLSGERYNEQFF. DNA of the CDR3: TGTGCCAGCAGCTTATCGGGAGAGAGATACAATGAGCAGTTCTTC.

This clonotype was seen only a few times. J is TRBJ2-2 and V is TRBV28; D may correspond to TRBD1 or TRBD2 (5 bases each). V lost 6 bases and J 7 bases, leaving 18 bases between the germline ends. The length of the CDR3 is 15 residues. Germline V gives CDR1 MDHEN, CDR2 SYDVKM. The CDR3 DNA reads TGTGCCAGCAGCCAACCCGGGACGGCGGGCGGGGAGCTGTTTTTT. Amino acid sequence: CASSQPGTAGGELFF.

This clonotype was seen a handful of times. V gene TRBV25-1 combines with J gene TRBJ2-7; TRBD2 is a possible D gene (5 bases). Germline CDR1 and CDR2: MGHDK and SYGVNS. Trimming shortened V by 6 bases and J by 5 bases, and 17 bases separated the two germline ends. The CDR3 is 14 residues long. The CDR3 DNA sequence: TGTGCCAGCAGCGAGGGCGGAAGCTTGAACGAGCAGTACTTC. The encoded protein is CASSEGGSLNEQYF.

This clonotype turned up a few times. V and J are TRBV20-1 and TRBJ2-7; 9 bases fit TRBD2. The CDR3 is 14 amino acids. J was trimmed by 2 bases and V by 6 bases; bases with no gene match: 8. Germline CDR1 is DFQATT and CDR2 is SNEGSKA (reference sequence). The CDR3 loop reads CSAVLAGGPYEQYF. The CDR3 coding sequence is TGCAGTGCAGTTCTCGCGGGAGGGCCCTACGAGCAGTACTTC.

This clonotype was seen more than once but under ten times. This chain uses TRBV3-1 with TRBJ2-1; D gene uncertain. V was pared by 0 bases and J by 8 bases, with 11 bases between. Germline V lookup: CDR1 LGHDT, CDR2 YNNKEL (reference sequence). This CDR3 has 14 amino acids. CDR3 region: CASSQERSVDEQFF. CDR3 bases: TGTGCCAGCAGCCAAGAAAGGAGTGTGGATGAGCAGTTCTTC.